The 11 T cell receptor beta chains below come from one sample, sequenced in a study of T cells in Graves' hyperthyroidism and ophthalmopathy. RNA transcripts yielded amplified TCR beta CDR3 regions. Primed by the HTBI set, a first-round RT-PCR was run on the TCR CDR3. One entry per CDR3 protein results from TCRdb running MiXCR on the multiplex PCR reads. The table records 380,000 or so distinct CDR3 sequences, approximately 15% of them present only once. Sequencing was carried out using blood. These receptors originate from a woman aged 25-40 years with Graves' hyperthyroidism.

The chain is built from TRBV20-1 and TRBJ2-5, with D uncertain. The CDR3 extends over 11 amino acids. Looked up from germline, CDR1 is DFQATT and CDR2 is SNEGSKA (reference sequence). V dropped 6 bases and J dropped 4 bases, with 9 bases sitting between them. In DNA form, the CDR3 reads TGCAGTGCCGGAACAGTAGAGACCCAGTACTTC. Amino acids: CSAGTVETQYF.

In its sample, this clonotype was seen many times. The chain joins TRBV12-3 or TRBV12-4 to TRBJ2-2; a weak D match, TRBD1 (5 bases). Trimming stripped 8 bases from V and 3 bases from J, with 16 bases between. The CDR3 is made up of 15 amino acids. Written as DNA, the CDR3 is TGTGCCAGCCGGACCAGGGAAGCGTACACCGGGGAGCTGTTTTTT. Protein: CASRTREAYTGELFF.

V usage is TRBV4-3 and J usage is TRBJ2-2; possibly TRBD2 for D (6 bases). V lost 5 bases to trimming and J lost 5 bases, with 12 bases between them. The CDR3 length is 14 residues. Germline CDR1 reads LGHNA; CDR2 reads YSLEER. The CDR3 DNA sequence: TGCGCCAGCAGCTCCGGCGGGGAGACCGGGGAGCTGTTTTTT. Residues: CASSSGGETGELFF.

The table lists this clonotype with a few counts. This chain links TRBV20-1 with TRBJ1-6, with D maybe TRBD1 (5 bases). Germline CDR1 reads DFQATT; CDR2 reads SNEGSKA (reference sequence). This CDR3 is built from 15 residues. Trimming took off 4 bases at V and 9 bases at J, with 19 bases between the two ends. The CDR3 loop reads CSAIVDRAWGSPLHF. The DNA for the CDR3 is TGCAGTGCTATAGTAGACAGAGCTTGGGGTTCACCCCTCCACTTT.

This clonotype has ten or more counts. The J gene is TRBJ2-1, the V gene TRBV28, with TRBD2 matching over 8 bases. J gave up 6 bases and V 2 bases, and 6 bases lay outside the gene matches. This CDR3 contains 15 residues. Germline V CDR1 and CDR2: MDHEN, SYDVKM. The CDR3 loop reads CASSLRAGVINEQFF. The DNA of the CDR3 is TGTGCCAGCAGTTTACGAGCGGGAGTAATCAATGAGCAGTTCTTC.

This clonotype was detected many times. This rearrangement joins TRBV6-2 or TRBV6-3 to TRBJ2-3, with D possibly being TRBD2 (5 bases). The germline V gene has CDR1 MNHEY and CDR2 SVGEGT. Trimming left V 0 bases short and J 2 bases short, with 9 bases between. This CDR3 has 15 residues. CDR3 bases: TGTGCCAGCAGTTACTCTTTCGGGAACACAGATACGCAGTATTTT. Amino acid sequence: CASSYSFGNTDTQYF.

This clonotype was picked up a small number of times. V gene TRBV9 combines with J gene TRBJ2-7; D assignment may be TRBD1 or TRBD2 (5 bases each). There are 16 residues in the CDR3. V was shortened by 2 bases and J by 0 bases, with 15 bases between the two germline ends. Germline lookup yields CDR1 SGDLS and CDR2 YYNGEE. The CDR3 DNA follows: TGTGCCAGCAGCGTTGACCGGGACGCAAGCTCCTACGAGCAGTACTTC. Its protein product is CASSVDRDASSYEQYF.

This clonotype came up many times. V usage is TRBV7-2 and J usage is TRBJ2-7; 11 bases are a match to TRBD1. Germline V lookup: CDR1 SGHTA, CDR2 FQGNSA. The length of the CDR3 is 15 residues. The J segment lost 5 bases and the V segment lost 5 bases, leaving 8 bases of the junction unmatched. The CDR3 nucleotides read TGTGCCAGCAGCCGCGAGGGACAGGGGGGAAACGAGCAGTACTTC. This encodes CASSREGQGGNEQYF. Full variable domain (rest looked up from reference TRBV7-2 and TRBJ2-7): GAGVSQSPSNKVTEKGKDVELRCDPISGHTALYWYRQSLGQGLEFLIYFQGNSAPDKSGLPSDRFSAERTGGSVSTLTIQRTQQEDSAVYLCASSREGQGGNEQYFGPGTRLTVT.

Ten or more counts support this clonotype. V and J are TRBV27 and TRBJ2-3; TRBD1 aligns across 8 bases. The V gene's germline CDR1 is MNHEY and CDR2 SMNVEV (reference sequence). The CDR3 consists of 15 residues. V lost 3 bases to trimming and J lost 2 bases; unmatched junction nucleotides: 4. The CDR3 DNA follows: TGTGCCAGCAGTTTTCGGACAGGGTCCACAGATACGCAGTATTTT. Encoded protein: CASSFRTGSTDTQYF.

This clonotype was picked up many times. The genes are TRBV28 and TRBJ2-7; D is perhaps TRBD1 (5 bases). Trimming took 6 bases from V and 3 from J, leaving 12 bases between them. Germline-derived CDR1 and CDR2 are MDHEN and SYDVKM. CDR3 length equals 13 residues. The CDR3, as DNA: TGTGCCAGCAGGACGCAGGGCCACTACGAGCAGTACTTC. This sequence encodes CASRTQGHYEQYF. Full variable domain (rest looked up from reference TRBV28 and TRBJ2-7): DVKVTQSSRYLVKRTGEKVFLECVQDMDHENMFWYRQDPGLGLRLIYFSYDVKMKEKGDIPEGYSVSREKKERFSLILESASTNQTSMYLCASRTQGHYEQYFGPGTRLTVT.

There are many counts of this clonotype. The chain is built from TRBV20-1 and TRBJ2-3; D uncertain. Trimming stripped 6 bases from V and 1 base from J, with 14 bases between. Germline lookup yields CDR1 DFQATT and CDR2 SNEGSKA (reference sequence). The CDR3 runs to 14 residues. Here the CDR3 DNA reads TGCAGTGCCCCTCACGCTCCTCGCACAGATACGCAGTATTTT. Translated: CSAPHAPRTDTQYF.